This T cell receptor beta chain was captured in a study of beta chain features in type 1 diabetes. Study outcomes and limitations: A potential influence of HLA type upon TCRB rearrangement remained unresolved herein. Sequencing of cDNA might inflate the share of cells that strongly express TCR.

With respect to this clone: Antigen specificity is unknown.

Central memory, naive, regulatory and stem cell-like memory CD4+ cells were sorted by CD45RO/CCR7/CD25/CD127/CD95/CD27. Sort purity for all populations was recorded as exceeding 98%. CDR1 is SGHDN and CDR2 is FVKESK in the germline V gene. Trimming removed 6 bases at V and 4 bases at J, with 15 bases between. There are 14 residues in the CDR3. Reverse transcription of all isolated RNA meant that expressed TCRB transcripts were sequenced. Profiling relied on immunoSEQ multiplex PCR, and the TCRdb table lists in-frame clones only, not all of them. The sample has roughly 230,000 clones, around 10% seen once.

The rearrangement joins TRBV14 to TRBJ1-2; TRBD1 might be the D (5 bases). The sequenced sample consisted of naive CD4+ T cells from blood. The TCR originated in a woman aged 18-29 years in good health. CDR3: CASRPRQSVYGYTF. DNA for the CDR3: TGTGCCAGCAGGCCCAGACAGTCAGTCTATGGCTACACCTTC.